This T cell receptor beta chain stems from a study of blood T cells in healthy people across ages. General study results and limits: Older age went with lower TCR beta diversity per million T cells, in a roughly linear way. Considered underestimates were the diversity estimates obtained from one million T cells.

This clonotype was seen a few times. Its specificity is unknown. CDR1 and CDR2 from the germline V gene are DFQATT and SNEGSKA (reference sequence). Trimming shortened V by 4 bases and J by 6 bases, and 16 bases separated the two germline ends. The CDR3 contains 14 residues. Through a sample-barcoded 5' primer and a J-beta primer mix, a second PCR was run for roughly 7 to 12 cycles. MiXCR, run by TCRdb on the 5' RACE reads, gives a single entry per CDR3 protein. This sample has approximately 800,000 distinct CDR3 sequences; 58% occur once, and the top ten carry approximately 21%. The receptor comes from a man younger than 40 in good health. This chain joins TRBV20-1 and TRBJ2-1, with D possibly TRBD1 on 5 matching bases. The source material was blood. The DNA for the CDR3 is TGCAGTGCTAAAAGAGGCAGGGCGGTCAATGAGCAGTTCTTC. Amino acids: CSAKRGRAVNEQFF.